The next 10 T cell receptor beta chains were all read from a single sample in a study of T-cell memory formation after mild COVID-19. TCRdb recomputed calls from the 5' RACE reads with MiXCR, one row per CDR3 protein. The sample carries hundreds of thousands of distinct CDR3 sequences, 25% to 30% recorded once. The sample taken for sequencing was PBMCs or a T cell subset sorted from them (not recorded which). These receptor sequences come from an adult woman who had mild COVID-19 (a few samples of this study predate the infection). Cell type and time point are not known.

The gene calls are TRBV29-1 and TRBJ2-1; 13 bases fit TRBD2. With V trimmed by 2 bases and J by 7 bases, 5 bases remained unmatched. Germline V gene data show CDR1 as SQVTM and CDR2 as ANQGSEA. The CDR3 length is 15 residues. CDR3 protein: CSVETLAGGGNEQFF. The CDR3 DNA reads as TGCAGCGTTGAAACACTAGCGGGAGGGGGTAATGAGCAGTTCTTC.

This clonotype was counted only a few times. This rearrangement joins TRBV19 to TRBJ2-1; no definite D call. Trimming took 5 bases from V and 8 from J, leaving 7 bases between them. Germline V CDR1 and CDR2: LNHDA, SQIVND (reference sequence). There are 11 residues in the CDR3. DNA for the CDR3: TGTGCCAGTAGTGCGGTATATGAGCAGTTCTTC. Residues: CASSAVYEQFF. Complete variable domain (other parts from reference TRBV19 and TRBJ2-1): DGGITQSPKYLFRKEGQNVTLSCEQNLNHDAMYWYRQDPGQGLRLIYYSQIVNDFQKGDIAEGYSVSREKKESFPLTVTSAQKNPTAFYLCASSAVYEQFFGPGTRLTVL.

Concerning this clonotype: A single base separates this from a much larger clone, so it may be a read error. This chain links TRBV10-3 with TRBJ1-2; 7 bases line up with TRBD1. From germline, CDR1 is ENHRY and CDR2 SYGVKD. The CDR3 extends over 13 amino acids. V lost 6 bases to trimming and J lost 2 bases; unmatched junction nucleotides: 3. The CDR3 sequence is CAISPGQNYGYTF. DNA of the CDR3: TGTGCCATCAGCCCGGGACAGAACTATGGCTACACCTTC.

To note about this clonotype: Since no conserved phenylalanine or tryptophan closes the CDR3, a read error is the likely cause. V is TRBV7-2 and J is TRBJ2-1; TRBD2 might be the D (6 bases). Germline V CDR1 and CDR2: SGHTA, FQGNSA. Trimming left V 4 bases short and J 1 base short, with 11 bases between. The CDR3 loop spans 15 amino acids. CDR3 loop: CASSSTRGSYNEQFL. The CDR3 DNA reads TGTGCCAGCAGCTCGACCCGGGGGTCCTACAATGAGCAGTTCTTA.

In this sample, this clonotype turned up a few times. The chain has TRBV10-3 and TRBJ1-1; 10 positions match TRBD1. The germline V gene encodes CDR1 ENHRY and CDR2 SYGVKD. With V trimmed by 6 bases and J by 5 bases, 3 bases remained unmatched. This CDR3 comprises 13 residues. Here the CDR3 reads CAISRTGGTEAFF. In nucleotides, the CDR3 is TGTGCCATCAGCCGGACAGGGGGAACTGAAGCTTTCTTT.

This clonotype appeared many times. The chain uses TRBV29-1 and TRBJ2-1, with D unclear. The V end lost 0 bases, the J end lost 16 bases, and 10 bases lay between the germline ends. This CDR3 is 10 amino acids long. The germline V gene has CDR1 SQVTM and CDR2 ANQGSEA. The CDR3 nucleotides read TGCAGCGTTGAAGAGGGGAAGGTCTTCTTC. This gives the protein CSVEEGKVFF.

V gene TRBV20-1 combines with J gene TRBJ2-2; D remains unclear. Trimming removed 0 bases from V and 1 base from J, with 12 bases in between. CDR1 is DFQATT and CDR2 is SNEGSKA in the germline V gene (reference sequence). This CDR3 contains 16 residues. CDR3 DNA sequence: TGCAGTGCTAGAGATCCTCGAAGACGGAACACCGGGGAGCTGTTTTTT. Its protein is CSARDPRRRNTGELFF.

The table lists this clonotype with a few counts. The rearrangement links TRBV3-1 to TRBJ1-5, with TRBD1 identical over 7 bases. With 1 base clipped from V and 11 bases from J, the junction kept 11 bases outside the gene matches. The CDR3 consists of 15 residues. CDR1 and CDR2 from the germline V gene are LGHDT and YNNKEL (reference sequence). DNA of the CDR3: TGTGCCAGCAGCCAAGGTCCAGGGGGAGGATTTGCCCAGCATTTT. This encodes CASSQGPGGGFAQHF.

The chain joins TRBV7-3 to TRBJ2-6; D remains ambiguous. This CDR3 is 16 amino acids long. V was trimmed by 7 bases and J by 0 bases, leaving 13 bases between them. The germline CDR1 and CDR2 sequences are SGHTA and FQGTGA. CDR3 sequence: CASNPLKSSGANVLTF. CDR3 DNA: TGTGCCAGCAACCCATTAAAAAGCTCTGGGGCCAACGTCCTGACTTTC.

This clonotype occurred a few times. This chain connects TRBV6-6 to TRBJ1-5, with D uncertain. Germline values: CDR1 MNHNY, CDR2 SVGAGI (reference sequence). Trimming left V 2 bases short and J 3 bases short, with 14 bases between. The CDR3 sequence is 16 residues long. DNA for the CDR3: TGTGCCAGCAGTTACCAGGAGGGCGGCTCCAATCAGCCCCAGCATTTT. Its translation is CASSYQEGGSNQPQHF.